This T cell receptor (beta chain) was captured by sequencing in a study of low-dose radiotherapy and immunotherapy resistance in tumors. At the level of the study: Cohort 1 was treated with 0.5 Gy per fraction at 2-week intervals, amounting to 6.5 Gy overall. Treatment of Cohort 2 consisted of 1 Gy per fraction every two weeks, amounting to 13 Gy over 26 weeks. The study administered intravenous cyclophosphamide at 200 mg/m2 every two weeks, one day ahead of radiation and immunotherapy.

V was pared by 1 base and J by 2 bases, with 10 bases between. From germline, CDR1 is SEHNR and CDR2 FQNEAQ (reference sequence). The CDR3 is 15 residues long. Gene-specific TRAV and TRBV primers were used for first-strand cDNA, covering alpha and beta chains. PCR amplification of the TCRs was performed with Phusion for 20 to 25 PCR cycles, and it relied on a constant-region primer together with a V-primer adapter. TCRdb re-called the reads with MiXCR, one entry per CDR3 protein. Of about 60,000 distinct CDR3 sequences in the sample, around a quarter are singletons; the top ten hold 6.5% to 7%. Stated time point: after trial treatment. Stated treatment: LDRT plus nivolumab, ipilimumab, low-dose cyclophosphamide and aspirin (RACIN trial). Solid tumors that lacked tumor-infiltrating lymphocytes and were advanced were present in eligible patients. In this sample, this clonotype turned up many times.

The TCR was taken from a male donor with prostate cancer. Sequenced here: PBMCs, sampled after low-dose radiotherapy plus immunotherapy. The chain carries TRBV7-9 and TRBJ2-3, with D maybe TRBD1 (6 bases). The CDR3 DNA reads as TGTGCCAGCAGCTTAGTGGGGGCTAACACAGATACGCAGTATTTT. It codes for CASSLVGANTDTQYF.